The 11 T cell receptor beta chains below come from one sample, sequenced in a study of CD8+CD57+ T cells in acquired aplastic anemia. The study profiled TCR beta VDJ and CDR3 using genomic DNA as template. Each CDR3 protein gets one entry after TCRdb re-called the reads with MiXCR. The top ten clones hold over 2% of a sample with approximately 65,000 distinct CDR3 sequences, roughly 58% of them seen once. What was sequenced was sorted CD4+, CD8+, or CD8+CD57+ T cells (not recorded which) from PBMCs. Every receptor here comes from a human donor in good health, serving as a control.

The chain joins TRBV2 to TRBJ1-2, with TRBD1 as a possible D gene (5 bases). The V end lost 3 bases, the J end lost 2 bases, and 7 bases lay between the germline ends. CDR1 SNHLY and CDR2 FYNNEI come from the germline V gene. This CDR3 spans 13 amino acids. The CDR3 protein is CASSDRTNYGYTF. CDR3 in DNA: TGTGCCAGCAGTGACAGGACAAACTATGGCTACACCTTC.

This clonotype was recorded at least ten times. The chain uses TRBV12-3 or TRBV12-4 and TRBJ2-6, with D perhaps matching TRBD2 (5 bases). The CDR3 length is 15 residues. The V end was cut by 6 bases, the J end by 2 bases, with 11 bases between. Here the CDR3 reads CASRRDLPGANVLTF. The DNA for the CDR3 is TGTGCCAGCAGGAGGGATCTTCCTGGGGCCAACGTCCTGACTTTC.

This clonotype has a count of ten or more. The gene calls are TRBV15 and TRBJ2-1; 10 bases are shared with TRBD2. CDR3 size: 17 residues. The trim removed 0 bases at V and 4 bases at J, leaving 6 bases unmatched. The germline gives CDR1 LNHNV, CDR2 YYDKDF (reference sequence). The CDR3 DNA follows: TGTGCCACCAGCAGAGAAAAAGCGGGAGGGCAATACAATGAGCAGTTCTTC. Encoded protein: CATSREKAGGQYNEQFF.

This clonotype was counted once. The V gene is TRBV7-8, the J gene TRBJ2-7, with TRBD1 matching over 10 bases. The CDR3 has 14 residues. The V gene's germline CDR1 is SGHVS and CDR2 FQNEAQ. V lost 4 bases to trimming and J lost 4 bases; unmatched junction nucleotides: 4. CDR3 amino acids: CASSSRTGGYEQYF. In nucleotides, the CDR3 is TGTGCCAGCAGCTCTAGGACAGGGGGGTACGAGCAGTACTTC.

CDR3 DNA sequence: TGTGCCAGCAGGACGGGACAGGGAGCCAATGAGCAGTTCTTC. It is translated as CASRTGQGANEQFF. V and J are TRBV2 and TRBJ2-1; 9 bases agree with TRBD1. Germline lookup yields CDR1 SNHLY and CDR2 FYNNEI. The CDR3 length is 14 residues. Trimming at V came to 6 bases and at J to 6 bases, leaving 6 bases not matched to a gene.

This clonotype was detected ten times or more. This chain links TRBV11-2 with TRBJ1-6, with TRBD1 matching over 7 bases. There are 15 residues in the CDR3. Germline trimming cut 1 base from V and 7 bases from J; bases unmatched to any gene: 4. From germline, CDR1 is SGHAT and CDR2 FQNNGV. In DNA form, the CDR3 reads TGTGCCAGCAGCTTAGTCGACAGGGCCAATTCACCCCTCCACTTT. Residues: CASSLVDRANSPLHF. Variable domain in full (rest from reference TRBV11-2 and TRBJ1-6): EAGVAQSPRYKIIEKRQSVAFWCNPISGHATLYWYQQILGQGPKLLIQFQNNGVVDDSQLPKDRFSAERLKGVDSTLKIQPAKLEDSAVYLCASSLVDRANSPLHFGNGTRLTVT.

J is TRBJ2-1 and V is TRBV11-1; 10 bases fit TRBD2. The CDR3 has 15 amino acids. Per the germline V gene, CDR1 is SGHAT and CDR2 is FQDESV (reference sequence). After removal of 3 bases from V and 5 bases from J, the junction contained 4 bases not matched to a gene. The CDR3 is CASSLRTSGNNEQFF. The CDR3 bases are TGTGCCAGCAGCTTGCGCACTAGCGGGAACAATGAGCAGTTCTTC.

The sample holds a few counts of this clonotype. V is TRBV25-1 and J is TRBJ2-7; 9 bases map to TRBD1. CDR3 length: 15 amino acids. V dropped 3 bases and J dropped 3; count of bases not matched to a gene: 6. The germline V gene encodes CDR1 MGHDK and CDR2 SYGVNS. The CDR3: CASSEFSDRGYEQYF. As DNA, the CDR3 is TGTGCCAGCAGTGAGTTCTCGGACAGGGGCTACGAGCAGTACTTC.

The chain has TRBV24-1 and TRBJ2-3; 9 bases map to TRBD1. Germline CDR1 is KGHDR and CDR2 is SFDVKD. The CDR3 spans 16 residues. Trimming took 7 bases from V and 0 from J; bases not matched to a gene: 7. The CDR3 sequence is CATSSGTGSSTDTQYF. In DNA, the CDR3 is TGTGCCACCAGCTCCGGGACAGGGTCTAGCACAGATACGCAGTATTTT.

The CDR3 DNA reads TGTGCCATCAGTGAGTCTGTGCCGGGGGCGGGAGCTGCAGATACGCAGTATTTT. Its translation: CAISESVPGAGAADTQYF. V gene TRBV10-3 combines with J gene TRBJ2-3, with D maybe TRBD2 (7 bases). The CDR3 covers 18 residues. V was pared by 0 bases and J by 4 bases, with 20 bases between. Per the germline V gene, CDR1 is ENHRY and CDR2 is SYGVKD.

This clonotype was counted at least ten times. This chain links TRBV4-1 with TRBJ2-7; 10 bases fit TRBD2. The germline CDR1 and CDR2 sequences are MGHRA and YSYEKL. Trimming at V came to 2 bases and at J to 3 bases, leaving 1 base not matched to a gene. The CDR3 sequence is 14 residues long. CDR3 in amino acids: CASSQTSGNYEQYF. The CDR3, as DNA: TGCGCCAGCAGCCAAACTAGCGGGAACTACGAGCAGTACTTC.